This TCR beta chain was sequenced for a study of CD8+ T cells in alopecia areata. RNA, once extracted, was reverse transcribed into cDNA for use as the sequencing template. Data came from immunoSEQ multiplex PCR; TCRdb stores just in-frame clones and leaves some out. Altogether around 110,000 clones were found in the sample, and no singletons occur. A few counts support this clone. Mouse gene names and germline throughout. The CDR3 goes on 4 residues after the read ends, and that part is filled in from the germline J gene. The V segment lost 2 bases and the J segment 4 bases; nucleotides outside the gene matches: 4. This CDR3 is built from 15 residues. Looked up from germline, CDR1 is FNHDT and CDR2 is SITEND (reference sequence).

Source material: lesional skin. The clonotype originates from a C3H/HeJ mouse with alopecia areata. MHC haplotype of the mouse line: H2-k. The V and J genes are TRBV19 and TRBJ1-4, with 8 bases fitting TRBD1. The CDR3 DNA, read in part, is TGTGCCAGCAGTATCGGGACAGGTCTCAACGAA. Its protein is CASSIGTGLNE. The entire CDR3 sequence reads CASSIGTGLNERLFF.